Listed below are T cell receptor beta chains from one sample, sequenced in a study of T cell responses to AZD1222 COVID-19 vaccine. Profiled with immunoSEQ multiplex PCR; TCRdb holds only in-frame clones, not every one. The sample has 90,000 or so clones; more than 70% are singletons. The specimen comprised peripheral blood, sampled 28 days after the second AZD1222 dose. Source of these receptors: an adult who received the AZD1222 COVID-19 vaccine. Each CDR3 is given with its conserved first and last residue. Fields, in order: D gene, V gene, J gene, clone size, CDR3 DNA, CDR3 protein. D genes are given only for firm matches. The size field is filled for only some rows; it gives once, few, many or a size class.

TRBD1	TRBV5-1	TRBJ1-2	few	TGCGCCAGCAGCCTGAGGGCGAGGGGACAGGCTCACTATGGCTACACCTTC	CASSLRARGQAHYGYTF
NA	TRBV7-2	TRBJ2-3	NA	TGTGCCAGCAGACCCGGGGGTTACACAGATACGCAGTATTTT	CASRPGGYTDTQYF
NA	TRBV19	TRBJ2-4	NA	TGTGCCAGTAGTATAGGATACGGGGCCAAAAACATTCAGTACTTC	CASSIGYGAKNIQYF
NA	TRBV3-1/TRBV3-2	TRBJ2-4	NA	TGTGCCAGCAGCCAAGATTCGGTCAGGGTGCCCAAAAACATTCAGTACTTC	CASSQDSVRVPKNIQYF
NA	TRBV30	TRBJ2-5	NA	TGTGCCTGGAGTCCGGGGGCAGAGACCCAGTACTTC	CAWSPGAETQYF
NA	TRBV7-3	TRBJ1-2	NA	TGTGCCAGCAGCTTAACCGCAGACTATGGCTACACCTTC	CASSLTADYGYTF
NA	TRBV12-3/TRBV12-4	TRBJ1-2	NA	TGTGCCAGCAGTTTGCCAGGGAACTATGGCTACACCTTC	CASSLPGNYGYTF
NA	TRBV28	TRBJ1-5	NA	TGTGCCAGCCGCACGGGGCATTTACCCCAGCCCCAGCATTTT	CASRTGHLPQPQHF
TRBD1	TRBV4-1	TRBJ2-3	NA	TGCGCCAGCAGCCAAGTTTTTCAGGGACAGGGTGTCACAGATACGCAGTATTTT	CASSQVFQGQGVTDTQYF
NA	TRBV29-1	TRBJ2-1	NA	TGCAGCGTTGAGCTTGTGTTTGGAAATGAGCAGTTCTTC	CSVELVFGNEQFF
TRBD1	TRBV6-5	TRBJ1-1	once	TGTGCCAGCAGTTACGGCGCAGGGGGTTATCTGACTTTCTTT	CASSYGAGGYLTFF
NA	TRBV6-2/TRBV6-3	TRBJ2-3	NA	TGTGCCAGCAGTCAAGGCGCAGGGCCAGATACGCAGTATTTT	CASSQGAGPDTQYF
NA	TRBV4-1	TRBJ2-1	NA	TGCGCCAGCAGCCAAGTTGGGGTCAAGGGTGAGCAGTTCTTC	CASSQVGVKGEQFF
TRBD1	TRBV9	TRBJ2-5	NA	TGTGCCAGCAGCGTTGACAGGGACCAAGAGACCCAGTACTTC	CASSVDRDQETQYF
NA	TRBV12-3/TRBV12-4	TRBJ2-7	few	TGTGCCAGCAGTAACGGCTACGAGCAGTACTTC	CASSNGYEQYF
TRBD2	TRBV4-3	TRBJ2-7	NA	TGCGCCAGCAGCCAAGGACTAGCCTCCTCTCGGGAGCAGTACTTC	CASSQGLASSREQYF
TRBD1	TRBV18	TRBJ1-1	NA	TGTGCCAGCTCACCGGCGACAGGGGGCACTGAAGCTTTCTTT	CASSPATGGTEAFF
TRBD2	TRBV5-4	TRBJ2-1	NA	TGTGCCAGCAGCTTGGCCGCGGGGGGCCACAATGAGCAGTTCTTC	CASSLAAGGHNEQFF
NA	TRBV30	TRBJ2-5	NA	TGTGCCTGGAGTGTAGGGGGGAAGGAGACCCAGTACTTC	CAWSVGGKETQYF
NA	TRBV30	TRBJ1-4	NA	TGTGCCTGGAGTGGGATGTCGGCGCCGAGGGGAAAACTGTTTTTT	CAWSGMSAPRGKLFF
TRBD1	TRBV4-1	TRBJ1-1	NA	TGCGCCAGCAGCCACCCCCCCTCCACAGGGGTGAACACTGAAGCTTTCTTT	CASSHPPSTGVNTEAFF
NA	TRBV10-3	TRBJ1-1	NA	TGTGCCATCTCCCAGCTGAACACTGAAGCTTTCTTT	CAISQLNTEAFF
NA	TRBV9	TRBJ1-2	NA	TGTGCCAGCAGCGCCCAATCTAACTATGGCTACACCTTC	CASSAQSNYGYTF
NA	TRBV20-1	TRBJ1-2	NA	TGCAGTGCTAGAATAAACTATGGCTACACCTTC	CSARINYGYTF
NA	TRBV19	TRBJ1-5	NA	TGTGCCAGTAGCCGTCTCGACAATAGCAATCAGCCCCAGCATTTT	CASSRLDNSNQPQHF
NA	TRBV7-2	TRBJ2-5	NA	TGTGCCAGCAGCTTGGGGAGAGAGACCCAGTACTTC	CASSLGRETQYF
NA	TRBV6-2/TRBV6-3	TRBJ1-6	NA	TGTGCCAGCAGTTACTCTGGAACTACCCTCCACTTT	CASSYSGTTLHF
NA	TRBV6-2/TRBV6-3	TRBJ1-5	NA	TGTGCCAGCAGTTATCTGATCAGCAATCAGCCCCAGCATTTT	CASSYLISNQPQHF
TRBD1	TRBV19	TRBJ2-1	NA	TGTGCCAGTAGTATGCAGGGACAGGGGGCAGGGAATGAGCAGTTCTTC	CASSMQGQGAGNEQFF
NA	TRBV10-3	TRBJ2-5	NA	TGTGCCATCAGTGTAACCACAGGGGGGGGAGAGACCCAGTACTTC	CAISVTTGGGETQYF
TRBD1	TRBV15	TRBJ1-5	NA	TGTGCCACCAGCAGAGAGGGAGGGGGCGGGCAGCCCCAGCATTTT	CATSREGGGGQPQHF
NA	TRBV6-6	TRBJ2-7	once	TGTGCCAGCGGAGACGACGGGGGGCTTTTTACCGAGCAGTACTTC	CASGDDGGLFTEQYF
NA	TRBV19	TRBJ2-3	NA	TGTGCCAGTAGTATGGGAGCAGATACGCAGTATTTT	CASSMGADTQYF
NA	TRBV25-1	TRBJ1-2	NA	TGTGCCAGCACCAGGGAAGGGTCTGTTTACACCTTC	CASTREGSVYTF
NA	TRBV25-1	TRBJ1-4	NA	TGTGCCAGCAGTGAACCGGTGAGACAGTACAATGAAAAACTGTTTTTT	CASSEPVRQYNEKLFF
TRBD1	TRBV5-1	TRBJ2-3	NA	TGCGCCAGCAGGAGGGGGCAGTACACAGATACGCAGTATTTT	CASRRGQYTDTQYF
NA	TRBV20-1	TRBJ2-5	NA	TGCAGTGCTAGTGGGGGCGGGGCGAGGGAGACCCAGTACTTC	CSASGGGARETQYF
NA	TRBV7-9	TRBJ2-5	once	TGTGCCAGCAGCGATCGGCAGCGGAGGGAGGCAGAGACCCAGTACTTC	CASSDRQRREAETQYF
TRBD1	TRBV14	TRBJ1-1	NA	TGTGCCAGCAGCCAGCAGGGGGCCCTAGGCACTGAAGCTTTCTTT	CASSQQGALGTEAFF
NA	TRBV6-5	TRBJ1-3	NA	TGTGCCAGCACCAGGGGCTTACTCTCTGGAAACACCATATATTTT	CASTRGLLSGNTIYF
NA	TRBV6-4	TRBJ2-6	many	TGTGCCAGCAGTGACAACTCTGGGGCCAACGTCCTGACTTTC	CASSDNSGANVLTF
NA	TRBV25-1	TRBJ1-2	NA	TGTGCCAGCAGTGAATCCGGGGTCCTCGGCTATGGCTACACCTTC	CASSESGVLGYGYTF
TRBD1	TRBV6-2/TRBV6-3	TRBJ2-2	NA	TGTGCCAGCAGTTACTACAGGGGGAACACCGGGGAGCTGTTTTTT	CASSYYRGNTGELFF
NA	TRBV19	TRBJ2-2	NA	TGTGCCAGTAGTACCCTATCCTCAGGGGTAAAGGGCACCGGGGAGCTGTTTTTT	CASSTLSSGVKGTGELFF
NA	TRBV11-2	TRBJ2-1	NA	TGTGCCAGCAGCTTAACTAGATCAGCCAATGAGCAGTTCTTC	CASSLTRSANEQFF
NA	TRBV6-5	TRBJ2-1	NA	TGTGCCAGCAGTTTAAACCTGTACAATGAGCAGTTCTTC	CASSLNLYNEQFF
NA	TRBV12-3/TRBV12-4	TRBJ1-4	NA	TGTGCCAGCACCCACCTGACAGAAAAACTGTTTTTT	CASTHLTEKLFF